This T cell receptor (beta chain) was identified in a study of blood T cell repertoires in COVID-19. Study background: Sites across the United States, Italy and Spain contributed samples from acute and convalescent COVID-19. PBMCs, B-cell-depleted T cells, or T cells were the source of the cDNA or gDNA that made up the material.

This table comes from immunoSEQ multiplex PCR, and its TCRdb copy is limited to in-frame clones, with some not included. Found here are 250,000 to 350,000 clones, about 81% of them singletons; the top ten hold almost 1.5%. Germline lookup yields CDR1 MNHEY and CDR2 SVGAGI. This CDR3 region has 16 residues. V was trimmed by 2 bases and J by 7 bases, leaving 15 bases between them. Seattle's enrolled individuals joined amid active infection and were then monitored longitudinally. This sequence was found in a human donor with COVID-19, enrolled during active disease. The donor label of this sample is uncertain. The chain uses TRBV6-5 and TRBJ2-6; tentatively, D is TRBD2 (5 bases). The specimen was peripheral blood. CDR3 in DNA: TGTGCCAGCAGTTACCTTTCCGTCGCGGGTGCCAACGTCCTGACTTTC. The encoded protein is CASSYLSVAGANVLTF.